A single sample gave rise to the 22 T cell receptor beta chains below, sequenced in a study of T-cell memory formation after mild COVID-19. MiXCR was run by TCRdb on the 5' RACE reads, yielding one entry per CDR3 protein. The table lists 250,000 to 300,000 distinct CDR3 sequences, about 17% of them singletons, with roughly 20% in the top ten. Sequencing used PBMCs or a T cell subset sorted from them (not recorded which). The receptors shown here come from a young man who had mild COVID-19 (a few samples of this study predate the infection). Cell type and time point are not known.

In DNA, the CDR3 is TGTGCCAGCAGGGAGTACACTGAAGCTTTCTTT. Protein product: CASREYTEAFF. The V and J genes are TRBV6-2 or TRBV6-3 and TRBJ1-1; D is undetermined. From germline, CDR1 is MNHEY and CDR2 SVGEGT. CDR3 length equals 11 residues. Trimming cost V 6 bases and J 3 bases, with 5 bases left between them.

This clonotype has a single count. This chain joins TRBV6-5 and TRBJ2-7; no definite D call. The V and J ends lost 5 bases and 7 bases respectively, with 9 bases between them. The CDR3 spans 11 residues. In germline, CDR1 is MNHEY, CDR2 SVGAGI. Here the CDR3 DNA reads TGTGCCAGCAGTAAGGGTAAAGAGCAGTACGTC. This codes for CASSKGKEQYV.

This clonotype has just a few counts. The chain is built from TRBV24-1 and TRBJ1-5, with 11 bases lining up with TRBD1. The junction had 6 bases not matched to a gene; V was cut back by 2 bases and J by 7 bases. Per the germline V gene, CDR1 is KGHDR and CDR2 is SFDVKD. The CDR3 is 16 residues long. In nucleotides, the CDR3 is TGTGCCACCAGTGATTCGGACAGGGGGCGAGGACAGCCCCAGCATTTT. Translated: CATSDSDRGRGQPQHF.

The gene calls are TRBV6-5 and TRBJ2-7; D ambiguous. In germline, CDR1 is MNHEY, CDR2 SVGAGI. This CDR3 spans 14 amino acids. The V gene lost 2 bases and the J gene lost 2 bases, with 10 bases spanning the gap. For the CDR3, the DNA is TGTGCCAGCAGTTACGCTAAGGGCGCCTACGAGCAGTACTTC. Amino acid sequence: CASSYAKGAYEQYF.

A few counts support this clonotype. This sequence joins TRBV18 and TRBJ2-7, with D maybe TRBD1 (5 bases). V was cut by 4 bases and J by 6 bases, with 10 bases left in between. The CDR3 runs 12 residues. The germline CDR1 and CDR2 sequences are KGHSH and LQKENI. The CDR3 protein is CASSQGIGEQYV. The CDR3 nucleotides are TGTGCCAGCTCACAGGGGATCGGCGAGCAGTACGTC.

The CDR3 spells CASSREDTQYF. The CDR3 DNA reads as TGTGCCAGCAGCCGGGAAGATACGCAGTATTTT. The chain carries TRBV27 and TRBJ2-3; possibly TRBD2 for D (5 bases). Germline CDR1 is MNHEY and CDR2 is SMNVEV (reference sequence). The V end was cut by 6 bases, the J end by 5 bases, with 6 bases between. CDR3 size: 11 residues.

This chain uses TRBV6-2 or TRBV6-3 with TRBJ1-1; weak D call: TRBD1 (5 bases). The CDR3 has 13 residues. The germline V gene has CDR1 MNHEY and CDR2 SVGEGT. V gave up 0 bases and J gave up 10 bases, with 12 bases separating them. The DNA for the CDR3 is TGTGCCAGCAGTTACTCTCCAGGGCTGGCAGCTTTCTTT. It yields the protein CASSYSPGLAAFF.

This clonotype was counted many times. The chain is built from TRBV4-3 and TRBJ2-3, with D unresolved. The CDR3 contains 15 residues. V lost 0 bases and J lost 1, with 8 bases in between. Germline V CDR1 and CDR2: LGHNA, YSLEER. The CDR3 is CASSQEGQGTDTQYF. The CDR3 DNA follows: TGCGCCAGCAGCCAAGAAGGGCAGGGCACAGATACGCAGTATTTT.

The gene calls are TRBV29-1 and TRBJ2-4; the match to TRBD1 covers 9 bases. This CDR3 has 16 amino acids. Germline loops: CDR1 SQVTM, CDR2 ANQGSEA. Trimming cost V 5 bases and J 0 bases; bases outside gene matches: 8. CDR3 in DNA: TGCAGCGTTAGGGACAGGGAGGGGTTAGCCAAAAACATTCAGTACTTC. Translating gives CSVRDREGLAKNIQYF.

This clonotype appeared many times. This chain's CDR3 is CATSMSGQGHSTDTQYF. The CDR3 DNA sequence: TGTGCCACCAGCATGTCGGGACAGGGACACAGCACAGATACGCAGTATTTT. The gene calls are TRBV24-1 and TRBJ2-3; 9 bases are a match to TRBD1. Looked up from germline, CDR1 is KGHDR and CDR2 is SFDVKD. With V trimmed by 7 bases and J by 0 bases, 10 bases remained unmatched. CDR3 length: 17 residues.

The CDR3 protein is CASSLDPGQPQYF. As DNA, the CDR3 is TGCGCCAGCAGCTTGGACCCGGGACAGCCGCAGTACTTC. The chain couples TRBV5-1 to TRBJ2-7; TRBD1 matches 7 bases. The CDR3 is 13 residues long. Germline assignment: CDR1 SGHRS and CDR2 YFSETQ. The V segment lost 0 bases and the J segment 9 bases; nucleotides outside the gene matches: 6.

The table lists this clonotype with many counts. The rearrangement joins TRBV3-1 to TRBJ2-2; no clear D gene. V lost 0 bases, J lost 8 bases, and 4 bases lay in between. The CDR3 is made up of 12 amino acids. Per germline, CDR1 LGHDT and CDR2 YNNKEL (reference sequence). The CDR3 region is CASSQDTGELFF. The CDR3 bases are TGTGCCAGCAGCCAAGATACGGGGGAGCTGTTTTTT.

This rearrangement joins TRBV12-5 to TRBJ1-1, with D maybe TRBD1 (5 bases). From germline, CDR1 is LGHNT and CDR2 FRNRAP. Trimming took off 5 bases at V and 1 base at J, with 8 bases between the two ends. The CDR3 loop spans 13 amino acids. CDR3 region: CASGPDRNTEAFF. For the CDR3, the DNA is TGTGCTAGTGGTCCCGACAGGAACACTGAAGCTTTCTTT.

This clonotype came up a few times. The chain recombines TRBV4-2 with TRBJ2-2; 9 bases line up with TRBD1. Germline CDR1 reads LGHNA; CDR2 reads YNFKEQ. The length of the CDR3 is 15 residues. V lost 6 bases and J lost 6; bases outside the gene matches: 8. CDR3 amino acids: CASRQRQGVPGELFF. The DNA for the CDR3 is TGTGCCAGCAGGCAACGACAGGGGGTACCCGGGGAGCTGTTTTTT.

This sequence joins TRBV9 and TRBJ1-1, with a weak D call TRBD1 (6 bases). The CDR3 is 14 amino acids. Trimming cost V 4 bases and J 10 bases, with 20 bases left between them. CDR1 and CDR2 (germline): SGDLS, YYNGEE. The CDR3, as DNA: TGTGCCAGCAGCCCTGAGGCTACAACAGGGAGAGCTTTCTTT. This translates into CASSPEATTGRAFF.

V is TRBV19 and J is TRBJ1-5; D uncertain. Trimming left V 1 base short and J 1 base short, with 5 bases between. Germline V gene sequence: CDR1 LNHDA, CDR2 SQIVND (reference sequence). CDR3 length: 14 residues. CDR3 in amino acids: CASSIVRSNQPQHF. The CDR3 DNA is TGTGCCAGTAGTATAGTGCGAAGCAATCAGCCCCAGCATTTT.

The gene calls are TRBV28 and TRBJ2-1, with D perhaps TRBD2 (6 bases). Germline V gives CDR1 MDHEN, CDR2 SYDVKM. The CDR3 runs 15 residues. V gave up 4 bases and J gave up 9 bases, with 19 bases separating them. The CDR3 DNA is TGTGCCAGCAGTTCCCTGCGGCGGCGGGAAGGTGAGCAGTTCTTC. Amino acids: CASSSLRRREGEQFF.

The rearrangement uses TRBV20-1 and TRBJ1-1; possible D gene TRBD1, 6 bases. V was trimmed by 1 base and J by 4 bases, leaving 16 bases between them. Germline-derived CDR1 and CDR2 are DFQATT and SNEGSKA (reference sequence). This CDR3 is built from 15 residues. For the CDR3, the DNA is TGCAGTGCTAGAGTTGCGACAGGCGGTTCCACTGAAGCTTTCTTT. Residues: CSARVATGGSTEAFF.

This clonotype has only a few counts. V usage is TRBV6-2 or TRBV6-3 and J usage is TRBJ1-1, with D perhaps TRBD1 (6 bases). The CDR3 spans 18 residues. Germline V gene lookup returns CDR1 MNHEY and CDR2 SVGEGT. Trimming took off 6 bases at V and 3 bases at J, with 26 bases between the two ends. The CDR3 DNA reads as TGTGCCAGCAGCCCCCTTAACCCCCGGACAGAGCTCCACACTGAAGCTTTCTTT. It specifies CASSPLNPRTELHTEAFF.

The table lists this clonotype with a few counts. This chain links TRBV2 with TRBJ2-3; D may be TRBD2 (5 bases). V was pared by 4 bases and J by 0 bases, with 11 bases between. The CDR3 has 15 residues. Germline-derived CDR1 and CDR2 are SNHLY and FYNNEI. The CDR3 here is CASSAGLGSTDTQYF. In DNA form, the CDR3 reads TGTGCCAGCAGTGCTGGACTGGGAAGCACAGATACGCAGTATTTT.

The chain uses TRBV3-1 and TRBJ1-1; D is possibly TRBD1 (5 bases). From germline, CDR1 is LGHDT and CDR2 YNNKEL (reference sequence). V was clipped by 0 bases and J by 4 bases, with 15 bases between them. CDR3 length: 16 amino acids. CDR3 protein: CASSQDLFGDGTEAFF. The CDR3, as DNA: TGTGCCAGCAGCCAAGATCTTTTTGGGGACGGCACTGAAGCTTTCTTT.

This clonotype appeared a few times. V and J are TRBV7-8 and TRBJ2-2; no clear D. Germline V gene sequence: CDR1 SGHVS, CDR2 FQNEAQ. This CDR3 is built from 12 residues. The V end lost 4 bases, the J end lost 4 bases, and 4 bases lay between the germline ends. CDR3 coding DNA: TGTGCCAGCAGCTGGACCACCGGGGAGCTGTTTTTT. Protein sequence: CASSWTTGELFF.